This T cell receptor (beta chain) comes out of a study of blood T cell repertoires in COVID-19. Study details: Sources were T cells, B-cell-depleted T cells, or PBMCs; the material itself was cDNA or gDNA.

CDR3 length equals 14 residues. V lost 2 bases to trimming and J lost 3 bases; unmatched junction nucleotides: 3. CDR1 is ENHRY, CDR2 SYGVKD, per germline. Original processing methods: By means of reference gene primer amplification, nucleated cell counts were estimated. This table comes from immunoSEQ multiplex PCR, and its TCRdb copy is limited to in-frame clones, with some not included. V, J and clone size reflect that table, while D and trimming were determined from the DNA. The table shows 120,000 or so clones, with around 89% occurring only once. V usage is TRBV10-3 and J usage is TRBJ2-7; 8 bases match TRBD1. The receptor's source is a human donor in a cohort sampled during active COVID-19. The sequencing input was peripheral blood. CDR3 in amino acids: CAISEGQGRYEQYF. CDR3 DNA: TGTGCCATCAGTGAGGGACAGGGACGCTACGAGCAGTACTTC.